What follows are 31 T cell receptor beta chains derived from one specimen sequenced in a study of CD8 T cells in Susac syndrome. The RNA, roughly 0.45 to 1 ug, was put through reverse transcription using random hexamers. MiXCR, run by TCRdb on the immunoSEQ multiplex PCR reads, gives a single entry per CDR3 protein. The data contain approximately 140,000 distinct CDR3 sequences, approximately 95% of them singletons. The sequenced sample consisted of CD4+ T cells from PBMCs. The receptor source for this set is a human donor with multiple sclerosis.

The gene calls are TRBV30 and TRBJ2-1; weak D call: TRBD2 (5 bases). The ends were cut back, 4 bases at V and 7 bases at J, with 11 bases in the middle. Germline loops: CDR1 GTSNPN, CDR2 SVGIG (reference sequence). The CDR3 contains 12 residues. The CDR3 sequence is CAWNWRRNEQFF. CDR3 DNA: TGTGCCTGGAATTGGAGGCGGAATGAGCAGTTCTTC.

CDR3 protein: CASSITGTPGSYTF. DNA for the CDR3: TGTGCCAGCAGCATAACAGGAACCCCCGGCAGCTACACCTTC. This rearrangement joins TRBV5-6 to TRBJ1-2; TRBD1 might be the D (5 bases). V lost 4 bases and J lost 9, with 19 bases in between. Germline V CDR1 and CDR2: SGHDT, YYEEEE. The CDR3 totals 14 residues.

V usage is TRBV27 and J usage is TRBJ2-5; D is unresolved. CDR1 is MNHEY and CDR2 is SMNVEV in the germline V gene (reference sequence). V gave up 4 bases and J gave up 7 bases, with 10 bases separating them. The CDR3 extends over 12 amino acids. This CDR3 reads CASSSPLGTQYF. The CDR3 bases are TGTGCCAGCAGTTCCCCCCTCGGGACCCAGTACTTC.

The chain recombines TRBV15 with TRBJ1-5; 7 positions agree with TRBD1. CDR1 and CDR2 from the germline V gene are LNHNV and YYDKDF (reference sequence). V was clipped by 1 base and J by 7 bases; unmatched bases: 7. This CDR3 has 15 residues. The CDR3 loop reads CATSRVGGEGQPQHF. The CDR3, as DNA: TGTGCCACCAGCAGAGTAGGGGGCGAAGGGCAGCCCCAGCATTTT. Supplemented by reference TRBV15 and TRBJ1-5, the full variable domain reads DAMVIQNPRYQVTQFGKPVTLSCSQTLNHNVMYWYQQKSSQAPKLLFHYYDKDFNNEADTPDNFQSRRPNTSFCFLDIRSPGLGDTAMYLCATSRVGGEGQPQHFGDGTRLSIL.

This rearrangement joins TRBV5-4 to TRBJ2-2; D is ambiguous. Trimming cost V 0 bases and J 4 bases, with 4 bases left between them. Looked up from germline, CDR1 is SGHNT and CDR2 is YYREEE (reference sequence). The CDR3 spans 13 residues. In nucleotides, the CDR3 is TGTGCCAGCAGCTTGGTGGTCACCGGGGAGCTGTTTTTT. It specifies CASSLVVTGELFF.

This sequence joins TRBV7-3 and TRBJ2-2, with D uncertain. Germline V gives CDR1 SGHTA, CDR2 FQGTGA. V lost 0 bases to trimming and J lost 7 bases, with 15 bases between them. The CDR3 covers 16 residues. The CDR3 here is CASSLTFRPLGGELFF. The CDR3 region has the DNA TGTGCCAGCAGCTTAACGTTCCGACCTCTCGGCGGGGAGCTGTTTTTT.

This rearrangement joins TRBV6-1 to TRBJ1-1; 7 positions match TRBD1. V shed 6 bases and J 3 bases; nucleotides not matched to a gene: 7. Looked up from germline, CDR1 is MNHNS and CDR2 is SASEGT. The CDR3 runs 14 residues. The CDR3 DNA reads as TGTGCCAGCAGCGACAGGGATGGGTACACTGAAGCTTTCTTT. Encoded protein: CASSDRDGYTEAFF.

The J gene is TRBJ2-3, the V gene TRBV13; 10 bases match TRBD2. The CDR3 contains 15 residues. Germline CDR1 reads PRHDT; CDR2 reads FYEKMQ (reference sequence). Trimming at V came to 1 base and at J to 6 bases, leaving 4 bases not matched to a gene. CDR3 sequence (DNA): TGTGCCAGCAGCTTAGAACTAGCGGGATTCGATACGCAGTATTTT. Translating gives CASSLELAGFDTQYF.

The V call is TRBV3-1, the J call TRBJ1-1, with a weak D call TRBD1 (5 bases). V was cut by 0 bases and J by 8 bases, with 10 bases left in between. Germline V gene data show CDR1 as LGHDT and CDR2 as YNNKEL (reference sequence). The CDR3 runs 13 residues. The CDR3 region is CASSQEGRTEAFF. In DNA form, the CDR3 reads TGTGCCAGCAGCCAAGAGGGGCGCACCGAAGCTTTCTTT.

This chain uses TRBV20-1 with TRBJ2-3; 8 nucleotides agree with TRBD2. Germline assignment: CDR1 DFQATT and CDR2 SNEGSKA (reference sequence). The CDR3 sequence is 15 residues long. J lost 4 bases, V lost 6 bases, and 12 bases had no gene match. The CDR3 nucleotides are TGCAGTGCGGCCAGGAGCGGGAGAGTGGCAGATACGCAGTATTTT. It translates to CSAARSGRVADTQYF.

The chain is built from TRBV2 and TRBJ2-5; D call uncertain. Trimming left V 6 bases short and J 1 base short, with 9 bases between. The CDR3 runs 13 residues. From germline, CDR1 is SNHLY and CDR2 FYNNEI. The CDR3 DNA reads TGTGCCAGCAGGGATAACGGCCAAGAGACCCAGTACTTC. Translating gives CASRDNGQETQYF.

This clonotype was counted a single time. One end of the junction is discordant with germline, which a read error may explain. The gene calls are TRBV9 and TRBJ1-2; no firm D call. CDR1 is SGDLS, CDR2 YYNGEE, per germline. There are 13 residues in the CDR3. CDR3 sequence: CTSSSGPRGGYTF. The CDR3 DNA reads as TGTACCAGCAGCTCGGGCCCCCGGGGAGGCTACACCTTC.

The count of this clonotype is one. The chain links TRBV29-1 to TRBJ2-7, with D unclear. The germline gives CDR1 SQVTM, CDR2 ANQGSEA. The CDR3 has 12 amino acids. Between the trimmed V and J ends, which lost 4 bases and 6 bases, there was a span of 13 bases. As DNA, the CDR3 is TGCAGCGTTGGGTGGGCGCTGGGCGAGCAGTACTTC. As protein: CSVGWALGEQYF.

The genes are TRBV25-1 and TRBJ2-7, with D unclear. Trimming removed 6 bases from V and 7 bases from J, with 19 bases in between. CDR3 length: 14 amino acids. CDR1 MGHDK and CDR2 SYGVNS come from the germline V gene. CDR3 protein: CASRKPGRVEEQYF. CDR3 bases: TGTGCCAGCAGAAAACCCGGACGGGTCGAGGAGCAGTACTTC.

J is TRBJ2-4 and V is TRBV7-2; D is unclear. Per germline, CDR1 SGHTA and CDR2 FQGNSA. V lost 1 base and J 5 bases, leaving 15 bases between the germline ends. The CDR3 runs 16 residues. The CDR3 protein is CASSLEGVIRQNIQYF. CDR3 in DNA: TGTGCCAGCAGCTTAGAAGGCGTTATAAGGCAAAACATTCAGTACTTC.

The table lists this clonotype with a count of one. V and J are TRBV3-1 and TRBJ1-4; 7 positions agree with TRBD1. The junction had 2 bases not matched to a gene; V was cut back by 2 bases and J by 5 bases. This CDR3 spans 14 amino acids. Germline loops: CDR1 LGHDT, CDR2 YNNKEL (reference sequence). In DNA form, the CDR3 reads TGTGCCAGCAGCCAACTAGGGGGCAATGAAAAACTGTTTTTT. It translates to CASSQLGGNEKLFF.

The chain is built from TRBV25-1 and TRBJ2-7; D remains unclear. Between the trimmed V and J ends, which lost 3 bases and 5 bases, there was a span of 17 bases. This CDR3 has 15 amino acids. CDR1 is MGHDK, CDR2 SYGVNS, per germline. This chain's CDR3 is CASSEAGQRTHEQYF. The CDR3 DNA follows: TGTGCCAGCAGTGAGGCTGGCCAACGTACCCACGAGCAGTACTTC.

The chain has TRBV7-2 and TRBJ2-7; a possible D gene is TRBD1 (7 bases). The germline V gene has CDR1 SGHTA and CDR2 FQGNSA. CDR3 size: 14 residues. Between the trimmed V and J ends, which lost 5 bases and 7 bases, there was a span of 18 bases. CDR3 in DNA: TGTGCCAGCAGCGTAGGACAGGTTGGGGGGGAGCAGTACTTC. Encoded protein: CASSVGQVGGEQYF.

This chain links TRBV20-1 with TRBJ1-5; TRBD1 matches 7 bases. Germline CDR1 is DFQATT and CDR2 is SNEGSKA (reference sequence). J gave up 1 base and V 4 bases, and 7 bases lay outside the gene matches. CDR3 length: 15 residues. CDR3 coding DNA: TGCAGTGCTAAGAACAGGGGCGGGAGCAATCAGCCCCAGCATTTT. Amino acid sequence: CSAKNRGGSNQPQHF.

This clonotype was recorded only once. This chain uses TRBV27 with TRBJ2-1; D may be TRBD1 (5 bases). Looked up from germline, CDR1 is MNHEY and CDR2 is SMNVEV (reference sequence). Trimming cost V 7 bases and J 0 bases, with 10 bases left between them. The CDR3 covers 14 residues. DNA for the CDR3: TGTGCCAGCACGACAGCGAGCTCCTACAATGAGCAGTTCTTC. It yields the protein CASTTASSYNEQFF.

The rearrangement joins TRBV7-8 to TRBJ2-2, with D perhaps assigned TRBD1 or TRBD2 (5 bases each). CDR1 SGHVS and CDR2 FQNEAQ come from the germline V gene. The CDR3 is made up of 14 amino acids. With 3 bases removed from V and 4 bases from J, the gap between germline ends came to 9 bases. CDR3 amino acids: CASSLGTPTGELFF. The CDR3 nucleotides read TGTGCCAGCAGCTTGGGGACCCCCACCGGGGAGCTGTTTTTT.

The chain joins TRBV7-2 to TRBJ2-7; 9 nucleotides match TRBD1. V shed 5 bases and J 5 bases; nucleotides not matched to a gene: 13. The CDR3 has 16 residues. The germline V gene has CDR1 SGHTA and CDR2 FQGNSA. The CDR3: CASSLNPTGGRNEQYF. For the CDR3, the DNA is TGTGCCAGCAGCCTAAACCCCACAGGGGGCAGGAACGAGCAGTACTTC.

Of note for this clonotype: One end of the junction varies from germline; a read error may be responsible. V usage is TRBV4-3 and J usage is TRBJ1-1; D remains ambiguous. In germline, CDR1 is LGHNA, CDR2 YSLEER. This CDR3 is 14 amino acids long. CDR3: CAGSQIGLNTEAFF. DNA for the CDR3: TGCGCCGGCAGCCAAATCGGATTGAACACTGAAGCTTTCTTT.

This chain uses TRBV9 with TRBJ1-2; D is unresolved. This CDR3 spans 13 amino acids. V lost 4 bases and J lost 6, with 13 bases in between. The germline CDR1 and CDR2 sequences are SGDLS and YYNGEE. CDR3 nucleotides: TGTGCCAGCAGCCGGCGGGCATCGGATGGCTACACCTTC. Its protein is CASSRRASDGYTF.

This clonotype was detected only once. The rearrangement joins TRBV29-1 to TRBJ2-5; TRBD2 is a possible D gene (5 bases). This CDR3 region has 13 residues. Deletions cut 5 bases from V and 2 bases from J, with 12 bases between. Germline CDR1 reads SQVTM; CDR2 reads ANQGSEA. CDR3: CSVRAQRQETQYF. The CDR3 DNA reads as TGCAGCGTTAGGGCGCAGCGGCAAGAGACCCAGTACTTC.

The chain carries TRBV7-8 and TRBJ2-7, with D unclear. Looked up from germline, CDR1 is SGHVS and CDR2 is FQNEAQ. Deletions cut 2 bases from V and 3 bases from J, with 14 bases between. The CDR3 sequence is 15 residues long. This CDR3 reads CASSLRSRDRYEQYF. The CDR3 nucleotides are TGTGCCAGCAGCTTAAGGAGTAGGGATCGCTACGAGCAGTACTTC. The full variable domain, in which reference TRBV7-8 and TRBJ2-7 provide the parts outside the CDR3, is GAGVSQSPRYKVAKRGQDVALRCDPISGHVSLFWYQQALGQGPEFLTYFQNEAQLDKSGLPSDRFFAERPEGSVSTLKIQRTQQEDSAVYLCASSLRSRDRYEQYFGPGTRLTVT.

As DNA, the CDR3 is TGCAGTGCGTACGACACTGAAGCTTTCTTT. Residues: CSAYDTEAFF. The chain joins TRBV20-1 to TRBJ1-1; D not certain. The V and J ends lost 6 bases and 3 bases respectively, with 5 bases between them. The CDR3 loop spans 10 amino acids. The germline CDR1 and CDR2 sequences are DFQATT and SNEGSKA (reference sequence).

This clonotype was picked up one time. The chain employs TRBV12-3 or TRBV12-4 and TRBJ1-1; D uncertain. The V end lost 5 bases, the J end lost 0 bases, and 13 bases lay between the germline ends. This CDR3 has 15 residues. In DNA, the CDR3 is TGTGCCAGCAGTCTACACAGAGTCATGAACACTGAAGCTTTCTTT. Translating gives CASSLHRVMNTEAFF.

The chain employs TRBV4-1 and TRBJ1-2; D is perhaps TRBD1 (5 bases). Trimming took off 0 bases at V and 3 bases at J, with 14 bases between the two ends. Germline loops: CDR1 MGHRA, CDR2 YSYEKL. The CDR3 covers 16 residues. The CDR3 DNA reads TGCGCCAGCAGCCAAGATGGCCAGGGCAGAGACTATGGCTACACCTTC. It codes for CASSQDGQGRDYGYTF.

V gene TRBV7-9 combines with J gene TRBJ2-3; possibly TRBD2 for D (6 bases). CDR3 size: 13 residues. In germline, CDR1 is SEHNR, CDR2 FQNEAQ (reference sequence). The V and J ends lost 5 bases and 5 bases respectively, with 11 bases between them. CDR3 sequence: CASSPTSLDTQYF. Written as DNA, the CDR3 is TGTGCCAGCAGCCCGACTAGTTTAGATACGCAGTATTTT.

The V and J genes are TRBV12-3 or TRBV12-4 and TRBJ1-5; D not resolved. The CDR3 is 14 amino acids. Trimming cost V 0 bases and J 11 bases, with 14 bases left between them. The CDR3: CASSLALEVAAQHF. CDR3 DNA: TGTGCCAGCAGTTTAGCGCTTGAAGTCGCAGCCCAGCATTTT.